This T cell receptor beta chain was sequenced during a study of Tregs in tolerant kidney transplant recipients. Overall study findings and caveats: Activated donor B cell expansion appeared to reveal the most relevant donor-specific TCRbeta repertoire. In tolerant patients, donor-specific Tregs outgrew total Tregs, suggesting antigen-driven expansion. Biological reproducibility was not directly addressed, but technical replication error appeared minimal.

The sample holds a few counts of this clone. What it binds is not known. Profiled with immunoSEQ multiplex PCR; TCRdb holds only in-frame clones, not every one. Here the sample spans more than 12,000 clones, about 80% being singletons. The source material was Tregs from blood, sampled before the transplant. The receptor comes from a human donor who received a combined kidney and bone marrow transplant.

The CDR3, as DNA: TGCAGCGTTGGAGGAGGGGGCCCCTATGGCTACACCTTC. Amino acids: CSVGGGGPYGYTF. The J gene is TRBJ1-2, the V gene TRBV29-1; 7 nucleotides match TRBD1. V shed 4 bases, J shed 4 bases, and the junction held 6 bases outside the gene matches. The CDR3 totals 13 residues. CDR1 and CDR2 (germline): SQVTM, ANQGSEA.